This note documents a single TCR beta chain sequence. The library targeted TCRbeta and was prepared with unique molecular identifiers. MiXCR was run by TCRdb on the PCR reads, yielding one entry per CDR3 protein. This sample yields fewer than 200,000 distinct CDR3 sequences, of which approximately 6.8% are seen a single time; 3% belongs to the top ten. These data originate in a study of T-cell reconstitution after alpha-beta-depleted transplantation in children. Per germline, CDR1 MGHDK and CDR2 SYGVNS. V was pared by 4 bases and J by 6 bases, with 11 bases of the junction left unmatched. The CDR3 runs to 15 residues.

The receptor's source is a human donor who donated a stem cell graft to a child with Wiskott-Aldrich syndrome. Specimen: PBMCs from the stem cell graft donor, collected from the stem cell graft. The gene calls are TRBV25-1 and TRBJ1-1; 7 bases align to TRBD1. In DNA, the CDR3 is TGTGCCAGCAGTGGGAGACGGAGGGGGCCTGCTGAAGCTTTCTTT. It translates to CASSGRRRGPAEAFF.